The 18 T cell receptor beta chains below come from one sample, sequenced in a study of T cell responses to AZD1222 COVID-19 vaccine. Using immunoSEQ multiplex PCR, the repertoire was profiled, and TCRdb retains in-frame clones only, with some absent. The sample includes 89,000 or so clones, roughly 84% of them seen just once. The sequences come from peripheral blood, collected 28 days after the second AZD1222 dose. The receptors originated from an adult who received the AZD1222 COVID-19 vaccine.

This chain connects TRBV10-3 to TRBJ2-2; weak D call: TRBD2 (6 bases). The length of the CDR3 is 14 residues. Germline CDR1 reads ENHRY; CDR2 reads SYGVKD. Deletions cut 10 bases from V and 0 bases from J, with 12 bases between. As DNA, the CDR3 is TGTGCCAGTACTAGCCTCGCGAACACCGGGGAGCTGTTTTTT. Its translation: CASTSLANTGELFF.

In DNA, the CDR3 is TGTGCCAGCAGTTACGGGCCCGGGACTAGCTCCTACGAGCAGTACTTC. Translating gives CASSYGPGTSSYEQYF. The chain couples TRBV6-5 to TRBJ2-7, with 8 nucleotides matching TRBD2. The CDR3 sequence is 16 residues long. J was trimmed by 0 bases and V by 2 bases; bases with no gene match: 6. Germline CDR1 reads MNHEY; CDR2 reads SVGAGI.

V gene TRBV30 combines with J gene TRBJ1-2; possible D gene TRBD1, 5 bases. Germline V lookup: CDR1 GTSNPN, CDR2 SVGIG (reference sequence). V lost 5 bases to trimming and J lost 8 bases, with 24 bases between them. The CDR3 spans 15 residues. CDR3 amino acids: CAWGPPGTVVEGYTF. As DNA, the CDR3 is TGTGCCTGGGGCCCCCCGGGGACGGTGGTCGAAGGCTACACCTTC.

V gene TRBV19 combines with J gene TRBJ2-3, with TRBD1 matching over 7 bases. Unmatched junction bases numbered 3, after V lost 5 bases and J lost 1 base. There are 14 residues in the CDR3. Germline CDR1 LNHDA, CDR2 SQIVND (reference sequence). CDR3 sequence (DNA): TGTGCCAGTAGTCGCACAGGGGGCACAGATACGCAGTATTTT. This gives the protein CASSRTGGTDTQYF.

V usage is TRBV6-5 and J usage is TRBJ1-6, with 7 nucleotides matching TRBD1. The V and J ends lost 9 bases and 5 bases, in that order; junction bases with no gene match: 7. Per the germline V gene, CDR1 is MNHEY and CDR2 is SVGAGI. This CDR3 contains 14 residues. The chain's CDR3 is CASTPRGNNSPLHF. CDR3 nucleotides: TGTGCCAGTACTCCCAGGGGGAATAATTCACCCCTCCACTTT.

The J gene is TRBJ1-1, the V gene TRBV29-1, with D uncertain. V gave up 7 bases and J gave up 1 base, with 13 bases separating them. The CDR3 contains 13 residues. The germline gives CDR1 SQVTM, CDR2 ANQGSEA. The CDR3 sequence: CSAASQPNTEAFF. Here the CDR3 DNA reads TGCAGCGCTGCAAGTCAGCCGAACACTGAAGCTTTCTTT.

The V and J genes are TRBV5-4 and TRBJ2-7; 9 nucleotides agree with TRBD1. The CDR3 is made up of 16 amino acids. Germline loops: CDR1 SGHNT, CDR2 YYREEE (reference sequence). With V trimmed by 1 base and J by 6 bases, 11 bases remained unmatched. The CDR3 is CASSLPNRGLPSEQYF. The DNA of the CDR3 is TGTGCCAGCAGCTTGCCTAACAGGGGGCTTCCCTCCGAGCAGTACTTC.

This rearrangement joins TRBV2 to TRBJ2-1; D may be TRBD1 (6 bases). The CDR3 runs to 15 residues. The germline gives CDR1 SNHLY, CDR2 FYNNEI. Trimming took off 8 bases at V and 9 bases at J, with 23 bases between the two ends. CDR3 coding DNA: TGTGCCAGCCCCCGGGACATTCTTCGTCGTGGTGAGCAGTTCTTC. Its translation: CASPRDILRRGEQFF.

In its sample, this clone was seen a few times. The chain combines TRBV5-1 with TRBJ1-2; a possible D gene is TRBD1 (5 bases). Trimming cost V 3 bases and J 2 bases, with 14 bases left between them. There are 15 residues in the CDR3. CDR1 and CDR2 (germline): SGHRS, YFSETQ. This CDR3 is CASSSLVGDNYGYTF. The CDR3, as DNA: TGCGCCAGCAGCTCCTTAGTCGGGGACAACTATGGCTACACCTTC. The entire variable domain, with the rest obtained from reference TRBV5-1 and TRBJ1-2, is as follows: KAGVTQTPRYLIKTRGQQVTLSCSPISGHRSVSWYQQTPGQGLQFLFEYFSETQRNKGNFPGRFSGRQFSNSRSEMNVSTLELGDSALYLCASSSLVGDNYGYTFGSGTRLTVV.

The rearrangement uses TRBV6-5 and TRBJ1-1, with D possibly matching TRBD1 (6 bases). CDR1 MNHEY and CDR2 SVGAGI come from the germline V gene. This CDR3 has 14 amino acids. V lost 6 bases, J lost 11 bases, and 22 bases lay in between. The DNA for the CDR3 is TGTGCCAGCAGGCCCGGGACAAACCCTGCGGGTGCTTTCTTT. Translation: CASRPGTNPAGAFF.

This chain uses TRBV28 with TRBJ1-2; maybe TRBD1 (5 bases). Trimming left V 5 bases short and J 1 base short, with 17 bases between. This CDR3 is built from 16 residues. Germline CDR1 reads MDHEN; CDR2 reads SYDVKM. The CDR3 coding sequence is TGTGCCAGCAGTCCCGGGGGAGGGTCTATTAACTATGGCTACACCTTC. Its protein product is CASSPGGGSINYGYTF.

This clone has just one count. The V gene is TRBV2, the J gene TRBJ1-1; perhaps TRBD1 as D (5 bases). The ends were cut back, 7 bases at V and 5 bases at J, with 8 bases in the middle. CDR3 length: 11 residues. From germline, CDR1 is SNHLY and CDR2 FYNNEI. CDR3 region: CASIGGTEAFF. Here the CDR3 DNA reads TGTGCCAGCATTGGGGGGACTGAAGCTTTCTTT.

The chain employs TRBV29-1 and TRBJ1-2; D not resolved. The germline V gene encodes CDR1 SQVTM and CDR2 ANQGSEA. The length of the CDR3 is 12 residues. V lost 3 bases to trimming and J lost 1 base, with 6 bases between them. CDR3 in amino acids: CSVDSVNYGYTF. In nucleotides, the CDR3 is TGCAGCGTTGATTCGGTTAACTATGGCTACACCTTC. The variable domain in full, with the rest retrieved from reference TRBV29-1 and TRBJ1-2, is SAVISQKPSRDICQRGTSLTIQCQVDSQVTMMFWYRQQPGQSLTLIATANQGSEATYESGFVIDKFPISRPNLTFSTLTVSNMSPEDSSIYLCSVDSVNYGYTFGSGTRLTVV.

The CDR3 coding sequence is TGTGCCAGCAGCCCCGGACTACCAAGCTCCTACAATGAGCAGTTCTTC. It codes for CASSPGLPSSYNEQFF. This chain uses TRBV9 with TRBJ2-1; the D gene is possibly TRBD2 (6 bases). The germline CDR1 and CDR2 sequences are SGDLS and YYNGEE. V lost 4 bases, J lost 0 bases, and 14 bases lay in between. The CDR3 loop spans 16 amino acids.

The chain couples TRBV7-6 to TRBJ1-3, with TRBD1 matching 8 bases. The germline gives CDR1 SGHVS, CDR2 FNYEAQ. The CDR3 consists of 15 residues. The trim removed 5 bases at V and 4 bases at J, leaving 7 bases unmatched. The CDR3 nucleotides read TGTGCCAGCAGCCTCGACAGGGGCGGCGGAAACACCATATATTTT. Encoded protein: CASSLDRGGGNTIYF. The full variable domain, completed using reference TRBV7-6 and TRBJ1-3, is GAGVSQSPRYKVTKRGQDVALRCDPISGHVSLYWYRQALGQGPEFLTYFNYEAQQDKSGLPNDRFSAERPEGSISTLTIQRTEQRDSAMYRCASSLDRGGGNTIYFGEGSWLTVV.

J is TRBJ1-1 and V is TRBV28, with D tentatively TRBD1 (6 bases). The CDR3 sequence is 14 residues long. V was shortened by 5 bases and J by 1 base, with 11 bases between the two germline ends. The germline CDR1 and CDR2 sequences are MDHEN and SYDVKM. In DNA form, the CDR3 reads TGTGCCAGCAGTGTACAGGGCCAGAACACTGAAGCTTTCTTT. Encoded protein: CASSVQGQNTEAFF. Together with reference TRBV28 and TRBJ1-1, the CDR3 gives the full variable domain: DVKVTQSSRYLVKRTGEKVFLECVQDMDHENMFWYRQDPGLGLRLIYFSYDVKMKEKGDIPEGYSVSREKKERFSLILESASTNQTSMYLCASSVQGQNTEAFFGQGTRLTVV.

This clone was seen only once. The V call is TRBV7-2, the J call TRBJ1-2, with 8 nucleotides matching TRBD1. This CDR3 is built from 18 residues. CDR1 and CDR2 from the germline V gene are SGHTA and FQGNSA. V dropped 1 base and J dropped 2; count of bases not matched to a gene: 12. CDR3 sequence (DNA): TGTGCCAGCAGCTTAGTGGCCTTCCCGGGACAGGCAAACTATGGCTACACCTTC. This encodes CASSLVAFPGQANYGYTF. Full variable domain (rest looked up from reference TRBV7-2 and TRBJ1-2): GAGVSQSPSNKVTEKGKDVELRCDPISGHTALYWYRQSLGQGLEFLIYFQGNSAPDKSGLPSDRFSAERTGGSVSTLTIQRTQQEDSAVYLCASSLVAFPGQANYGYTFGSGTRLTVV.

This clone was found once. The chain employs TRBV5-6 and TRBJ2-4, with TRBD1 matching over 8 bases. The germline gives CDR1 SGHDT, CDR2 YYEEEE. The CDR3 has 14 amino acids. Losses at the gene ends were 3 bases for V and 5 bases for J; bases not matched to a gene: 4. The CDR3 is CASSSTGVQNIQYF. The CDR3 DNA sequence: TGTGCCAGCAGCTCGACAGGGGTCCAAAACATTCAGTACTTC.